This passage covers 17 T cell receptor beta chains from one sample sequenced in a study of beta chain features in type 1 diabetes. Reverse transcribing all isolated RNA meant expressed TCRB transcripts were sequenced. TCRdb's copy holds only in-frame clones and misses some; the assay was immunoSEQ multiplex PCR. The profile shows over 500,000 clones, 15% to 17% of them singletons. Sample: naive CD4+ T cells from blood. Receptors originate from a man aged 18 to 29 in good health.

This rearrangement joins TRBV28 to TRBJ2-1; 8 bases match TRBD1. After removal of 3 bases from V and 3 bases from J, the junction contained 7 bases not matched to a gene. This CDR3 is built from 16 residues. Germline CDR1 and CDR2: MDHEN and SYDVKM. CDR3 sequence (DNA): TGTGCCAGCAGTTTTAGCGGACAGGGAGGCTACAATGAGCAGTTCTTC. It is translated as CASSFSGQGGYNEQFF.

V usage is TRBV5-1 and J usage is TRBJ1-1, with D unclear. Per germline, CDR1 SGHRS and CDR2 YFSETQ. V shed 0 bases and J shed 4 bases, with 7 bases lying between them. The CDR3 runs 13 residues. Written as DNA, the CDR3 is TGCGCCAGCAGCTTGGATGGGATCACTGAAGCTTTCTTT. Translated: CASSLDGITEAFF.

V gene TRBV6-5 combines with J gene TRBJ1-2; D uncertain. Germline V gene sequence: CDR1 MNHEY, CDR2 SVGAGI. This CDR3 contains 13 residues. Trimming pared 6 bases from V and 7 bases from J, leaving 15 bases between. Written as DNA, the CDR3 is TGTGCCAGCAGGGTACTAGGGTTGGGTGGCTACACCTTC. It is translated as CASRVLGLGGYTF.

This clone was detected a few times. The J gene is TRBJ1-6, the V gene TRBV7-9; D uncertain. The germline V gene encodes CDR1 SEHNR and CDR2 FQNEAQ (reference sequence). The length of the CDR3 is 13 residues. Trimming removed 1 base at V and 9 bases at J, with 7 bases between. CDR3 DNA: TGTGCCAGCAGCTTAGTTGGGGTTTCACCCCTCCACTTT. Translation: CASSLVGVSPLHF. Looking up the rest from reference TRBV7-9 and TRBJ1-6 gives the full variable domain: DTGVSQNPRHKITKRGQNVTFRCDPISEHNRLYWYRQTLGQGPEFLTYFQNEAQLEKSRLLSDRFSAERPKGSFSTLEIQRTEQGDSAMYLCASSLVGVSPLHFGNGTRLTVT.

The sample holds a few counts of this clone. Here the CDR3 reads CASKVGGNSNQPQHF. CDR3 coding DNA: TGTGCCAGCAAGGTCGGCGGAAATAGCAATCAGCCCCAGCATTTT. The chain has TRBV28 and TRBJ1-5; no definite D call. Germline V gives CDR1 MDHEN, CDR2 SYDVKM. The CDR3 contains 15 residues. V lost 7 bases and J lost 0, with 13 bases in between.

The chain employs TRBV11-2 and TRBJ2-1; 7 positions agree with TRBD2. Germline CDR1 and CDR2: SGHAT and FQNNGV. V gave up 7 bases and J gave up 3 bases; unmatched junction bases: 9. The CDR3 covers 15 residues. CDR3 nucleotide sequence: TGTGCCAGCATCTCCACCGGGACTAACTACAATGAGCAGTTCTTC. Its translation: CASISTGTNYNEQFF.

The chain has TRBV5-4 and TRBJ2-5; 8 nucleotides align to TRBD2. V dropped 3 bases and J dropped 2; count of bases not matched to a gene: 12. The CDR3 is 17 amino acids. Germline V gives CDR1 SGHNT, CDR2 YYREEE (reference sequence). CDR3 bases: TGTGCCAGCAGCTCCCCCGGGGCGGGGACTAGACAAGAGACCCAGTACTTC. Its protein product is CASSSPGAGTRQETQYF.

This clone occurred a few times. The CDR3: CASSAQVSGGKNIQYF. Here the CDR3 DNA reads TGTGCCAGCAGCGCGCAGGTCTCGGGGGGCAAAAACATTCAGTACTTC. The chain has TRBV14 and TRBJ2-4, with 7 bases lining up with TRBD2. V gave up 5 bases and J gave up 3 bases; unmatched junction bases: 10. The CDR3 has 16 residues. The germline CDR1 and CDR2 sequences are SGHDN and FVKESK.

This clone came up a few times. The rearrangement joins TRBV29-1 to TRBJ2-5; TRBD2 might be the D (7 bases). The CDR3 spans 14 residues. In germline, CDR1 is SQVTM, CDR2 ANQGSEA. V was clipped by 8 bases and J by 1 base, with 17 bases between them. The CDR3 bases are TGCAGCTCCCTGGGACGGGGGGCCCAAGAGACCCAGTACTTC. Translation gives CSSLGRGAQETQYF.

In this sample, this clone turned up a few times. The chain uses TRBV28 and TRBJ1-2; D is undetermined. From germline, CDR1 is MDHEN and CDR2 SYDVKM. V was cut by 5 bases and J by 4 bases, with 11 bases left in between. The length of the CDR3 is 13 residues. The CDR3 nucleotides read TGTGCCAGCAGTCTTAGGGAAGCCTATGGCTACACCTTC. Protein: CASSLREAYGYTF.

This rearrangement joins TRBV6-5 to TRBJ1-4, with a possible D match to TRBD1 (5 bases). CDR3 length equals 14 residues. Germline CDR1 MNHEY, CDR2 SVGAGI. V was trimmed by 7 bases and J by 7 bases, leaving 16 bases between them. DNA of the CDR3: TGTGCCAGCACCAACCACGCTACAGGTGAAAAACTGTTTTTT. Protein product: CASTNHATGEKLFF.

This clone occurred a few times. This chain joins TRBV11-2 and TRBJ2-7; 8 nucleotides line up with TRBD2. CDR3 length: 15 residues. The V gene end was trimmed by 1 base and the J gene end by 3 bases; junction bases not matched to a gene: 5. CDR1 and CDR2 (germline): SGHAT, FQNNGV. The CDR3, as DNA: TGTGCCAGCAGCTTAGGGCCCGCGGGGGGCTACGAGCAGTACTTC. It specifies CASSLGPAGGYEQYF.

This clone has a handful of counts. The gene calls are TRBV6-5 and TRBJ2-7, with TRBD1 matching 7 bases. This CDR3 has 15 amino acids. V was pared by 0 bases and J by 3 bases, with 5 bases of the junction left unmatched. Germline CDR1 MNHEY, CDR2 SVGAGI. This CDR3 is CASSYSPRGIYEQYF. The CDR3 nucleotides are TGTGCCAGCAGTTACTCACCCAGGGGGATCTACGAGCAGTACTTC.

This clone was found a few times. This chain links TRBV27 with TRBJ2-6, with 9 bases aligning to TRBD1. CDR1 is MNHEY and CDR2 is SMNVEV in the germline V gene (reference sequence). This CDR3 spans 18 amino acids. V gave up 2 bases and J gave up 0 bases; unmatched junction bases: 5. The DNA for the CDR3 is TGTGCCAGCAGTTTACGGACAGGGGCTTTCTCTGGGGCCAACGTCCTGACTTTC. Its protein is CASSLRTGAFSGANVLTF. The entire variable domain, with the rest obtained from reference TRBV27 and TRBJ2-6, is as follows: EAQVTQNPRYLITVTGKKLTVTCSQNMNHEYMSWYRQDPGLGLRQIYYSMNVEVTDKGDVPEGYKVSRKEKRNFPLILESPSPNQTSLYFCASSLRTGAFSGANVLTFGAGSRLTVL.

The J gene is TRBJ2-1, the V gene TRBV10-3, with unresolved D. The V end was cut by 0 bases, the J end by 3 bases, with 15 bases between. This CDR3 has 17 amino acids. Germline CDR1 reads ENHRY; CDR2 reads SYGVKD. CDR3 region: CAISESGYRWSYNEQFF. The DNA of the CDR3 is TGTGCCATCAGTGAGTCAGGGTACCGTTGGAGCTACAATGAGCAGTTCTTC.

This clone was detected a few times. This sequence joins TRBV19 and TRBJ1-2; D is possibly TRBD1 (5 bases). Trimming stripped 6 bases from V and 5 bases from J, with 19 bases between. Germline V lookup: CDR1 LNHDA, CDR2 SQIVND (reference sequence). The CDR3 has 15 residues. The CDR3 region has the DNA TGTGCCAGTAGGGAGGGGCTCTCCGCACCTTATGGCTACACCTTC. This sequence encodes CASREGLSAPYGYTF.

This chain joins TRBV7-9 and TRBJ2-6; D not certain. This CDR3 is 16 amino acids long. In germline, CDR1 is SEHNR, CDR2 FQNEAQ (reference sequence). V shed 5 bases and J shed 0 bases, with 11 bases lying between them. The CDR3 region has the DNA TGTGCCAGCAGCATCGGACGGACCTCTGGGGCCAACGTCCTGACTTTC. It specifies CASSIGRTSGANVLTF.